These 3 T cell receptor beta chains were sequenced from one sample in a study of T cell changes during pregnancy in multiple sclerosis. TCRdb keeps only in-frame clones here, not all; method: immunoSEQ multiplex PCR. This repertoire shows 35,000 or so clones, approximately 89% found once; its top ten account for more than 0.7%. The sample was CD4+ T cells from peripheral blood mononuclear cells, taken after pregnancy. Source of these receptors: a female donor in good health, enrolled as a control in a pregnancy study.

This clone was recorded only once. The chain is built from TRBV15 and TRBJ1-6; D perhaps matches TRBD1 (6 bases). V lost 1 base and J lost 6, with 13 bases in between. The CDR3 is 16 residues long. Germline V lookup: CDR1 LNHNV, CDR2 YYDKDF (reference sequence). In DNA, the CDR3 is TGTGCCACCAGCAGAGCGACAGGCCGCGTTAATTCACCCCTCCACTTT. It is translated as CATSRATGRVNSPLHF.

The CDR3 here is CASSMRQSKETQYF. The CDR3 bases are TGTGCCAGTAGTATGCGGCAGTCAAAAGAGACCCAGTACTTC. The rearrangement joins TRBV19 to TRBJ2-5, with D uncertain. Trimming removed 3 bases at V and 3 bases at J, with 11 bases between. Germline V lookup: CDR1 LNHDA, CDR2 SQIVND (reference sequence). This CDR3 contains 14 residues.

J is TRBJ2-1 and V is TRBV7-9; 9 bases fit TRBD2. The CDR3 spans 15 residues. V was clipped by 1 base and J by 13 bases; unmatched bases: 11. Germline CDR1 is SEHNR and CDR2 is FQNEAQ (reference sequence). CDR3 region: CASSLGGGRAPGQFF. CDR3 bases: TGTGCCAGCAGCTTAGGGGGCGGGAGGGCCCCCGGCCAGTTCTTC.